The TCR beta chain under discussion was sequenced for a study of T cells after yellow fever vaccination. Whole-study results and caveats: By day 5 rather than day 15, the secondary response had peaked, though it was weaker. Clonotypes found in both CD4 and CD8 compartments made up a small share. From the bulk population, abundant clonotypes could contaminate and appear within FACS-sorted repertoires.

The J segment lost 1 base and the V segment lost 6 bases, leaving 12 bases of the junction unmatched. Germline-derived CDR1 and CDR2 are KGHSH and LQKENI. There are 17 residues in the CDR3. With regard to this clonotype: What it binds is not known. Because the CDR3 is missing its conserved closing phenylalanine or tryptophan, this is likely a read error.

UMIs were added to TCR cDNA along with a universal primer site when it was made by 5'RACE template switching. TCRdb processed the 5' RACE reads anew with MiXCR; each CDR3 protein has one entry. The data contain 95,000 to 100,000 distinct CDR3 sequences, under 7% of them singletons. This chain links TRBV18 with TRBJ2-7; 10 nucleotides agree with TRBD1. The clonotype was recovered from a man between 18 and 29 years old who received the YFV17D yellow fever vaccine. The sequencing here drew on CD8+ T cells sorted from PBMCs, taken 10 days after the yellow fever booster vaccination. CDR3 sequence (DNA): TGTGCCAGCTCCCCCGGACAGGGGGTAATTCGTTCCTACGAGCAGTACTTA. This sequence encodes CASSPGQGVIRSYEQYL.